This record concerns one TCR beta chain sequence. This clone was recorded once. The clone's antigen remains unknown. Base quality data are lacking; no much larger clone is found one base away. The donors were healthy, HIV-negative adults who had no recently reported acute infections or vaccinations. Only Caucasian adults living in Nashville, Tennessee, USA were represented among the donors. Magnetic negative selection was used to enrich CD4+ T cells, after which naive cells were positively selected on CD45RA and the negative fraction became the memory subset. Blood was collected by leukapheresis, and PBMCs were isolated by Ficoll-Histopaque density gradient centrifugation and then cryopreserved in liquid nitrogen vapor phase. Analytical flow cytometry was used to check the purity and quantity of each magnetically sorted T cell population. Genomic DNA was isolated from each sorted fraction and quantified by UV absorbance on a Nanodrop 2000c.

The data were taken from a study of shared clonotypes between healthy human individuals (dated by TCRdb to about 2020). Regarding the research as a whole: A few men and a couple of women, aged 18 to 49 years, made up the cohort. For each donor, CD4 naive and CD4 memory were each given three plates, CD8 naive was given two plates, and CD8 memory was given one plate. To estimate repertoire size and how much clonotypes are shared between individuals, the study performed deep sequencing of blood TCR repertoires from roughly five healthy adults. Per donor, leukapheresis produced somewhere between about 0.8 and 9.5 billion PBMCs. Different laboratories and diverse techniques were used to prepare libraries and sequence TCR repertoires, to increase sequencing depth and limit assay-specific biases.

The investigation overall reported the following: Clonotypes shared by all four sorted-subset donors showed higher generation probabilities than non-shared clonotypes. Sampling was restricted to blood, and TCR repertoires in tissue are likely to differ from TCR repertoires in blood. Rarefaction of sorted-subset datasets indicated incomplete sequencing despite the large sequencing depth. When several donors were compared, the shared fraction of clonotypes was about 5% for naive CD4, roughly 3.3% for naive CD8, 2.3% for memory CD4, and less than 0.5% for memory CD8. Estimated clonotype richness was generally larger for naive than for memory subsets. Pairwise subsampling indicated that sequencing depth was expected to affect the degree of clonotype sharing among donors. Because the study included only a small number of donors, the genetic and exposure-history diversity represented was limited.

The CDR3 measures 11 amino acids from cysteine to phenylalanine. CDR3 DNA only is kept here, 33 bases in frame from base 1. V is pared back by 2 bases and J by 7 bases, with 8 bases lying between the germline termini. Reading the germline V gene (reference sequence) gives CDR1 GTSNPN and CDR2 SVGIG. Using the deep immunoSEQ assay, multiplex PCR amplified TCR CDR3 regions from genomic DNA. Genomic DNA extracted from each cell subset was distributed evenly over all wells of several immunoSEQ 96-well plates, and each plate served as one replicate. For sorted subsets, 200 to 250 ng genomic DNA, equal to some 28,000 T cell genomes, was loaded into each replicate PCR. The purified libraries were quantified using a Qubit 3.0 fluorometer, sized with a Bioanalyzer 2100, and then quantified again using the KAPA Library Quantification kit. Every immunoSEQ 96-well plate was sequenced on a separate single-read 150-cycle Illumina NextSeq 550 flow cell. For the original study's pipeline: Because the immunoSEQ output held only junctional sequences and lacked quality scores, the filtering could not match the filtering applied to full-length reads. To assign V/J genes and CDR3, sequences were annotated using PyIR, a Python wrapper for IgBLAST v1.9, with IMGT germline references. Reads with weak V/J assignments (E-value above 1e-6), missing CDR3, stop codons, out-of-frame junctions, or ambiguous translated residues were removed. V3J clonotypes were defined by identical inferred V gene, J gene, and CDR3 amino acid sequence. Percentage overlap between repertoires was calculated by dividing the number of shared unique clonotypes by the size of the smaller repertoire. Richness of each repertoire was evaluated using RTK rarefaction, the Chao1 estimator, and Recon v2.1 estimates of unobserved clonotypes. Generation probabilities for all TCRbeta clonotypes obtained by the gDNA method from a handful of donors were computed using OLGA. In its TCRdb copy, this immuneACCESS table keeps in-frame sequences only and misses some clones. Where compared with another copy, unresolved V genes explain less than half of these, and the others have no known cause. For V, J and clone size, that table is used; D and trimming come from the DNA. Here the sample has under 1,100,000 clones; roughly 80% occur a single time. Of the sample, 1.2% to 1.5% falls within the top ten clones.

The chain uses TRBV30 and TRBJ1-2; no D gene is confidently identified. Sequences were obtained from memory CD4+ T cells sorted from blood. Interpreted using the paper, the cell subset or site label stands for: CD45RA-negative fraction. This TCR was sampled from a man aged 18 to 29 in good health. The CDR3 reads CAWSSLGGYTF. The DNA is as follows: TGTGCCTGGAGTTCATTAGGTGGCTACACCTTC.